This passage covers 16 T cell receptor beta chains from one sample sequenced in a study of blood T cell repertoires in COVID-19. Clones were sequenced by immunoSEQ multiplex PCR, and TCRdb holds only the in-frame ones, with some missing. This sample has about 440,000 clones, with more than 85% found just once. The sample comprised peripheral blood. Receptors were obtained from a woman aged 25 to 39 with acute or convalescent COVID-19.

A remark on this clone: Within the sample, other DNA sequences also encode this same CDR3. The chain uses TRBV20-1 and TRBJ2-7, with D possibly matching TRBD1 (5 bases). Germline loops: CDR1 DFQATT, CDR2 SNEGSKA (reference sequence). Trimming took off 2 bases at V and 4 bases at J, with 6 bases between the two ends. The CDR3 totals 11 residues. The CDR3 region has the DNA TGCAGTGCTAGACAGGGTTACGAGCAGTACTTC. Translation gives CSARQGYEQYF.

The rearrangement links TRBV27 to TRBJ1-2; D not certain. V lost 3 bases and J 2 bases, leaving 7 bases between the germline ends. This CDR3 comprises 13 residues. CDR1 is MNHEY, CDR2 SMNVEV, per germline (reference sequence). This CDR3 is CASSFQKNYGYTF. CDR3 bases: TGTGCCAGCAGTTTTCAGAAAAACTATGGCTACACCTTC.

The V and J genes are TRBV6-1 and TRBJ2-5, with D possibly matching TRBD1 (5 bases). From germline, CDR1 is MNHNS and CDR2 SASEGT. V was clipped by 2 bases and J by 3 bases, with 16 bases between them. The CDR3 contains 16 residues. CDR3 nucleotides: TGTGCCAGCAGTGAAATCCAGGGTGCGAACGAAGAGACCCAGTACTTC. It specifies CASSEIQGANEETQYF.

The chain carries TRBV28 and TRBJ1-2; possibly TRBD1 for D (6 bases). Between the trimmed V and J ends, which lost 5 bases and 8 bases, there was a span of 15 bases. The germline CDR1 and CDR2 sequences are MDHEN and SYDVKM. The CDR3 contains 13 residues. CDR3 sequence reads: CASSPGTIGGYTF. The CDR3 bases are TGTGCCAGCAGTCCTGGGACAATTGGCGGCTACACCTTC.

V is TRBV19 and J is TRBJ2-2; 9 positions agree with TRBD1. V gave up 5 bases and J gave up 0 bases; unmatched junction bases: 10. The germline V gene has CDR1 LNHDA and CDR2 SQIVND (reference sequence). CDR3 length: 18 amino acids. CDR3 in amino acids: CASSDHRGRVSNTGELFF. The DNA of the CDR3 is TGTGCCAGTAGTGATCACAGGGGGCGGGTATCGAACACCGGGGAGCTGTTTTTT. Full variable domain (remainder filled in from reference TRBV19 and TRBJ2-2): DGGITQSPKYLFRKEGQNVTLSCEQNLNHDAMYWYRQDPGQGLRLIYYSQIVNDFQKGDIAEGYSVSREKKESFPLTVTSAQKNPTAFYLCASSDHRGRVSNTGELFFGEGSRLTVL.

This chain links TRBV4-1 with TRBJ2-1; 9 nucleotides match TRBD1. The CDR3 contains 16 residues. From germline, CDR1 is MGHRA and CDR2 YSYEKL. V dropped 5 bases and J dropped 7; count of bases not matched to a gene: 12. The CDR3 sequence is CASSSPSRDRVNEQFF. DNA for the CDR3: TGCGCCAGCAGCTCACCGAGCCGGGACAGGGTTAATGAGCAGTTCTTC.

The genes are TRBV9 and TRBJ2-7; 7 bases map to TRBD1. J lost 3 bases, V lost 0 bases, and 3 bases had no gene match. From germline, CDR1 is SGDLS and CDR2 YYNGEE. The CDR3 spans 14 residues. CDR3 nucleotides: TGTGCCAGCAGCGTAGCCGGGACAGACTACGAGCAGTACTTC. Protein product: CASSVAGTDYEQYF.

The chain couples TRBV19 to TRBJ2-2, with D unresolved. Deletions cut 1 base from V and 0 bases from J, with 15 bases between. The CDR3 spans 18 residues. Germline V lookup: CDR1 LNHDA, CDR2 SQIVND (reference sequence). CDR3 in DNA: TGTGCCAGTAGTATAGTGGGCCAGGCCACCGCGAACACCGGGGAGCTGTTTTTT. Translating it yields CASSIVGQATANTGELFF.

The chain is built from TRBV25-1 and TRBJ2-3; TRBD2 matches 8 bases. Germline trimming cut 1 base from V and 3 bases from J; bases unmatched to any gene: 6. This CDR3 is built from 16 residues. In germline, CDR1 is MGHDK, CDR2 SYGVNS. Here the CDR3 reads CASSEWERGLTDTQYF. CDR3 bases: TGTGCCAGCAGTGAATGGGAGCGGGGGTTAACAGATACGCAGTATTTT.

The chain carries TRBV4-1 and TRBJ2-1; D might be TRBD1 (6 bases). The length of the CDR3 is 13 residues. With 6 bases removed from V and 7 bases from J, the gap between germline ends came to 13 bases. Germline V gives CDR1 MGHRA, CDR2 YSYEKL. The CDR3 nucleotides read TGCGCCAGCAGTCCAAATAGGGGGAATGAGCAGTTCTTC. This sequence encodes CASSPNRGNEQFF.

The chain joins TRBV27 to TRBJ2-7; D is perhaps TRBD2 (6 bases). V lost 4 bases to trimming and J lost 5 bases, with 9 bases between them. The CDR3 consists of 12 residues. Germline V gene sequence: CDR1 MNHEY, CDR2 SMNVEV (reference sequence). This chain's CDR3 is CASSWGGDEQYF. CDR3 nucleotide sequence: TGTGCCAGCAGTTGGGGCGGGGACGAGCAGTACTTC.

The chain has TRBV11-2 and TRBJ1-3, with 8 bases that match TRBD1. Looked up from germline, CDR1 is SGHAT and CDR2 is FQNNGV. The V segment lost 4 bases and the J segment 3 bases; nucleotides outside the gene matches: 5. This CDR3 has 15 amino acids. DNA of the CDR3: TGTGCCAGCAGCTCGACAGGGGTGGTTGGAAACACCATATATTTT. The encoded protein is CASSSTGVVGNTIYF.

This chain links TRBV7-9 with TRBJ2-5; a possible D gene is TRBD1 (6 bases). The CDR3 extends over 15 amino acids. Germline-derived CDR1 and CDR2 are SEHNR and FQNEAQ (reference sequence). V gave up 2 bases and J gave up 0 bases, with 10 bases separating them. In DNA form, the CDR3 reads TGTGCCAGCAGCTTATTGGGGGCGTACCAAGAGACCCAGTACTTC. Translating it yields CASSLLGAYQETQYF.

The chain links TRBV5-4 to TRBJ1-5, with D unclear. The CDR3 totals 12 residues. CDR1 and CDR2 from the germline V gene are SGHNT and YYREEE (reference sequence). V was shortened by 2 bases and J by 7 bases, with 7 bases between the two germline ends. The CDR3 protein is CASSLVQQPQHF. The CDR3 DNA sequence: TGTGCCAGCAGCTTAGTGCAGCAGCCCCAGCATTTT. Combining the CDR3 with reference TRBV5-4 and TRBJ1-5 gives the whole variable domain ETGVTQSPTHLIKTRGQQVTLRCSSQSGHNTVSWYQQALGQGPQFIFQYYREEENGRGNFPPRFSGLQFPNYSSELNVNALELDDSALYLCASSLVQQPQHFGDGTRLSIL.

This sequence joins TRBV5-5 and TRBJ2-7, with D hard to call. CDR1 is SGHKS and CDR2 is YYEKEE in the germline V gene (reference sequence). The CDR3 contains 15 residues. V lost 0 bases, J lost 0 bases, and 10 bases lay in between. The CDR3 loop reads CASSLVFLSSYEQYF. DNA of the CDR3: TGTGCCAGCAGCTTGGTTTTCCTTAGCTCCTACGAGCAGTACTTC.

The rearrangement links TRBV6-5 to TRBJ1-4, with a possible D match to TRBD1 (6 bases). The CDR3 length is 16 residues. V dropped 2 bases and J dropped 7 bases, with 17 bases sitting between them. From germline, CDR1 is MNHEY and CDR2 SVGAGI. This CDR3 reads CASSYTVTGPGEKLFF. CDR3 DNA sequence: TGTGCCAGCAGTTACACGGTGACAGGTCCTGGTGAAAAACTGTTTTTT.